This T cell receptor beta chain was documented in a study of shared clonotypes between healthy human individuals. TCRdb's copy holds only in-frame clones and misses some; the assay was immunoSEQ multiplex PCR. The sample includes around 2.5 million clones, over 85% of them seen just once. The germline V gene encodes CDR1 MNHEY and CDR2 SMNVEV (reference sequence). The ends lost 5 bases at V and 4 bases at J; junction bases unmatched: 12. The CDR3 is 16 amino acids. The rearrangement links TRBV27 to TRBJ1-2, with 8 bases fitting TRBD1. This receptor was obtained from a man aged 18 to 35 in good health. Some clones in this sample may be carry-over from other donors' samples. What was sequenced was naive CD4+ T cells from PBMCs. Specified subset: CD45RA+ positively selected. In DNA form, the CDR3 reads TGTGCCAGCAGTACAACCCCCCACAGGGGGACCTATGGCTACACCTTC. Amino acids: CASSTTPHRGTYGYTF.